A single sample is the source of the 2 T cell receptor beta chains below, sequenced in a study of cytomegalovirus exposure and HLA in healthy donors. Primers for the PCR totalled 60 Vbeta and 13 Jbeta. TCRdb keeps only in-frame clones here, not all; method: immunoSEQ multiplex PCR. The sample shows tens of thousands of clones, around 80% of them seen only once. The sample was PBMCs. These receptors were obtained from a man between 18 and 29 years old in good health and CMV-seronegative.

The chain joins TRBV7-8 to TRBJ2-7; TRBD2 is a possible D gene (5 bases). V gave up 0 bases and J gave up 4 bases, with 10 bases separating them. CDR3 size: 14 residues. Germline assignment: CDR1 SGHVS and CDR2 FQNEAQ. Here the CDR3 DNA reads TGTGCCAGCAGCTTAGCGCCCCGCGGGTACGAGCAGTACTTC. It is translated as CASSLAPRGYEQYF.

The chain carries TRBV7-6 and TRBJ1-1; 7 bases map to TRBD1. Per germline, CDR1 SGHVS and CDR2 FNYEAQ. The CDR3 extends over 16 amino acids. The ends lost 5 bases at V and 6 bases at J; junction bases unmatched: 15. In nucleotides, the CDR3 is TGTGCCAGCAGCCGTGAGGCAGGGGGTTGGAGCGCTGAAGCTTTCTTT. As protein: CASSREAGGWSAEAFF.